These 29 T cell receptor beta chains were sequenced from one sample in a study of response to subunit inactivated influenza vaccine. TCRdb recomputed calls from the RT-PCR reads with MiXCR, one row per CDR3 protein. Of 650,000 to 700,000 distinct CDR3 sequences listed, roughly 14% are singletons. Sample: PBMCs from blood, taken approximately 13 days after vaccination. The receptors were sampled from a man aged 45-65 years who received an inactivated influenza vaccine.

This rearrangement joins TRBV5-1 to TRBJ2-5; tentative D call: TRBD1 (5 bases). The CDR3 consists of 15 residues. Per the germline V gene, CDR1 is SGHRS and CDR2 is YFSETQ. Trimming took 2 bases from V and 1 from J, leaving 12 bases between them. CDR3 residues: CASSFSGHIQETQYF. CDR3 DNA sequence: TGCGCCAGCAGCTTTTCCGGACATATCCAAGAGACCCAGTACTTC.

V and J are TRBV9 and TRBJ2-3; no clear D. The CDR3 totals 13 residues. The germline CDR1 and CDR2 sequences are SGDLS and YYNGEE. The V and J ends lost 6 bases and 3 bases respectively, with 11 bases between them. In DNA, the CDR3 is TGTGCCAGCAACGAGGTGGTTACAGATACGCAGTATTTT. It is translated as CASNEVVTDTQYF.

The gene calls are TRBV20-1 and TRBJ2-1; 8 bases are shared with TRBD1. Germline V gives CDR1 DFQATT, CDR2 SNEGSKA (reference sequence). The CDR3 contains 13 residues. The V and J ends lost 5 bases and 8 bases, in that order; junction bases with no gene match: 8. The CDR3 region is CSAPTGAEDEQFF. The CDR3, as DNA: TGCAGTGCTCCGACAGGGGCCGAGGATGAGCAGTTCTTC.

The chain uses TRBV5-1 and TRBJ1-1; D is unclear. Germline CDR1 and CDR2: SGHRS and YFSETQ. Trimming took off 2 bases at V and 0 bases at J, with 11 bases between the two ends. This CDR3 has 15 residues. The CDR3 spells CASSFDTGMNTEAFF. CDR3 nucleotide sequence: TGCGCCAGCAGCTTCGATACCGGGATGAACACTGAAGCTTTCTTT.

This clonotype has a count of ten or more. J is TRBJ2-3 and V is TRBV4-2, with no clear D. The germline V and J ends were trimmed by 4 bases and 2 bases, with 7 bases remaining between them. The CDR3 contains 13 residues. CDR1 is LGHNA and CDR2 is YNFKEQ in the germline V gene. The DNA for the CDR3 is TGTGCCAGCAGCCCGGAAGCCACAGATACGCAGTATTTT. It specifies CASSPEATDTQYF.

The gene calls are TRBV7-6 and TRBJ1-3, with TRBD1 as a possible D gene (5 bases). The germline V gene encodes CDR1 SGHVS and CDR2 FNYEAQ. V dropped 5 bases and J dropped 7 bases, with 12 bases sitting between them. The CDR3 covers 13 residues. The DNA for the CDR3 is TGTGCCAGCAGCGGGACCCTCGGGAACACCATATATTTT. It encodes CASSGTLGNTIYF.

This clonotype came up a few times. The chain joins TRBV23-1 to TRBJ2-1; 11 positions agree with TRBD2. TRBV23-1 is designated an ORF whose function remains uncertain. Losses at the gene ends were 1 base for V and 2 bases for J; bases not matched to a gene: 7. CDR3 length equals 18 residues. CDR3 DNA: TGCGCCAGCAGTCAATGGGCCGGGACTAGCGGTCCCTACAATGAGCAGTTCTTC. The encoded protein is CASSQWAGTSGPYNEQFF.

The chain joins TRBV5-1 to TRBJ1-2; 9 bases are shared with TRBD1. This CDR3 region has 15 residues. Germline V gives CDR1 SGHRS, CDR2 YFSETQ. Trimming removed 4 bases from V and 6 bases from J; junction bases left unmatched: 10. As DNA, the CDR3 is TGCGCCAGCAGCACAGGCGCGGGGGACAGGGATGGCTACACCTTC. It encodes CASSTGAGDRDGYTF.

This chain joins TRBV7-2 and TRBJ2-7; D may be TRBD1 (5 bases). The CDR3 is 16 amino acids. In germline, CDR1 is SGHTA, CDR2 FQGNSA. V lost 1 base, J lost 1 base, and 14 bases lay in between. The CDR3 DNA sequence: TGTGCCAGCAGCTTAGTCAGTGGCAGGGATTCCTACGAGCAGTACTTC. Its translation: CASSLVSGRDSYEQYF. Full variable domain (missing parts from reference TRBV7-2 and TRBJ2-7): GAGVSQSPSNKVTEKGKDVELRCDPISGHTALYWYRQSLGQGLEFLIYFQGNSAPDKSGLPSDRFSAERTGGSVSTLTIQRTQQEDSAVYLCASSLVSGRDSYEQYFGPGTRLTVT.

V usage is TRBV5-5 and J usage is TRBJ2-1; D possibly corresponds to TRBD1 (5 bases). The CDR3 length is 14 residues. V gave up 2 bases and J gave up 6 bases, with 12 bases separating them. CDR1 is SGHKS and CDR2 is YYEKEE in the germline V gene (reference sequence). CDR3 bases: TGTGCCAGCAGCTTAAGGGAAAGGGGCAATGAGCAGTTCTTC. As protein: CASSLRERGNEQFF.

This clonotype was picked up a small number of times. The rearrangement uses TRBV6-6 and TRBJ1-2; 8 positions agree with TRBD1. Germline V gene sequence: CDR1 MNHNY, CDR2 SVGAGI (reference sequence). V trimming: 6 bases; J trimming: 3 bases; junction bases outside the gene matches: 3. CDR3 length: 13 amino acids. The CDR3 DNA reads as TGTGCCAGCAGGGTGGACAGGGACTATGGCTACACCTTC. Its protein is CASRVDRDYGYTF.

The chain links TRBV20-1 to TRBJ2-3; 10 bases line up with TRBD2. The trim removed 6 bases at V and 0 bases at J, leaving 9 bases unmatched. The germline CDR1 and CDR2 sequences are DFQATT and SNEGSKA (reference sequence). The CDR3 covers 16 residues. CDR3 sequence: CSAHGLAVTSTDTQYF. CDR3 in DNA: TGCAGTGCCCACGGACTAGCGGTAACTAGCACAGATACGCAGTATTTT.

The chain recombines TRBV7-2 with TRBJ1-5, with no clear D. V was cut by 1 base and J by 2 bases, with 9 bases left in between. The germline V gene has CDR1 SGHTA and CDR2 FQGNSA. This CDR3 is 15 amino acids long. The DNA of the CDR3 is TGTGCCAGCAGCTTAGGCTTTGTTGGCAATCAGCCCCAGCATTTT. Its translation is CASSLGFVGNQPQHF.

The genes are TRBV7-9 and TRBJ2-1; D is uncertain. Between the trimmed V and J ends, which lost 3 bases and 8 bases, there was a span of 17 bases. The CDR3 has 15 amino acids. CDR1 is SEHNR and CDR2 is FQNEAQ in the germline V gene (reference sequence). CDR3 DNA sequence: TGTGCCAGCAGCTTTGCCCGGACCCCGGGCGATGAGCAGTTCTTC. It yields the protein CASSFARTPGDEQFF.

This clonotype was found a few times. V and J are TRBV20-1 and TRBJ2-3, with D unclear. This CDR3 comprises 14 residues. Deletions cut 6 bases from V and 0 bases from J, with 13 bases between. Germline CDR1 and CDR2: DFQATT and SNEGSKA (reference sequence). The CDR3 DNA reads as TGCAGTGCCAAAATTTCCTCTAGCACAGATACGCAGTATTTT. It encodes CSAKISSSTDTQYF.

The CDR3 DNA is TGTGCCAGCAGCCCCCGGGACAGTCGCTATGGCTACACCTTC. It encodes CASSPRDSRYGYTF. This rearrangement joins TRBV11-2 to TRBJ1-2, with 7 bases identical to TRBD1. Germline CDR1 and CDR2: SGHAT and FQNNGV. CDR3 length: 14 amino acids. The V gene end was trimmed by 5 bases and the J gene end by 4 bases; junction bases not matched to a gene: 7. Full variable domain (rest looked up from reference TRBV11-2 and TRBJ1-2): EAGVAQSPRYKIIEKRQSVAFWCNPISGHATLYWYQQILGQGPKLLIQFQNNGVVDDSQLPKDRFSAERLKGVDSTLKIQPAKLEDSAVYLCASSPRDSRYGYTFGSGTRLTVV.

This clonotype has just a few counts. The chain links TRBV5-5 to TRBJ2-7; 8 bases agree with TRBD1. V shed 3 bases and J 2 bases; nucleotides not matched to a gene: 4. CDR3 size: 14 residues. Germline CDR1 SGHKS, CDR2 YYEKEE (reference sequence). The CDR3 here is CASSWGQAAYEQYF. The DNA for the CDR3 is TGTGCCAGCAGCTGGGGACAGGCCGCCTACGAGCAGTACTTC.

This clonotype was counted between two and nine times. The J gene is TRBJ2-7, the V gene TRBV6-5; D is ambiguous. With 2 bases removed from V and 0 bases from J, the gap between germline ends came to 8 bases. Germline CDR1 reads MNHEY; CDR2 reads SVGAGI. This CDR3 is built from 14 residues. This CDR3 is CASSYLPSSYEQYF. The CDR3 DNA reads as TGTGCCAGCAGTTACCTCCCGAGCTCCTACGAGCAGTACTTC.

This clonotype was counted ten times or more. In nucleotides, the CDR3 is TGTGCCAGCTCACCACGGTCGAGCGTAAGCACAGATACGCAGTATTTT. Encoded protein: CASSPRSSVSTDTQYF. The chain links TRBV18 to TRBJ2-3; D ambiguous. With 1 base removed from V and 0 bases from J, the gap between germline ends came to 11 bases. The CDR3 contains 16 residues. Germline V CDR1 and CDR2: KGHSH, LQKENI.

This clonotype occurred many times. The CDR3 loop is CSASPTSGANVLTF. In nucleotides, the CDR3 is TGCAGTGCTAGTCCCACCTCTGGGGCCAACGTCCTGACTTTC. The genes are TRBV20-1 and TRBJ2-6; no reliable D call. V lost 3 bases and J 0 bases, leaving 6 bases between the germline ends. This CDR3 has 14 residues. The germline gives CDR1 DFQATT, CDR2 SNEGSKA (reference sequence).

This clonotype was counted only a few times. The chain uses TRBV11-2 and TRBJ1-1; 7 nucleotides agree with TRBD1. Trimming at V came to 5 bases and at J to 7 bases, leaving 7 bases not matched to a gene. Germline V lookup: CDR1 SGHAT, CDR2 FQNNGV. This CDR3 region has 13 residues. CDR3 loop: CASSNRQGGEAFF. Written as DNA, the CDR3 is TGTGCCAGCAGCAACAGACAGGGAGGTGAAGCTTTCTTT.

This CDR3 is CATRDRSNEQFF. For the CDR3, the DNA is TGTGCCACCCGGGACCGGTCAAATGAGCAGTTCTTC. V is TRBV24-1 and J is TRBJ2-1; D tentatively reads TRBD1 or TRBD2 (5 bases each). The V gene lost 9 bases and the J gene lost 7 bases, with 12 bases spanning the gap. In germline, CDR1 is KGHDR, CDR2 SFDVKD. The CDR3 is 12 amino acids.

J is TRBJ2-1 and V is TRBV18; TRBD1 matches 7 bases. J was trimmed by 2 bases and V by 8 bases; bases with no gene match: 0. CDR3 size: 12 residues. Looked up from germline, CDR1 is KGHSH and CDR2 is LQKENI. CDR3 region: CASTGAYNEQFF. The CDR3 DNA sequence: TGTGCCAGCACAGGGGCCTACAATGAGCAGTTCTTC.

The rearrangement joins TRBV12-3 or TRBV12-4 to TRBJ1-3; 11 bases fit TRBD1. V was pared by 7 bases and J by 0 bases, with 5 bases of the junction left unmatched. The CDR3 is 16 residues long. The CDR3 reads CASTRTGGASGNTIYF. The CDR3 DNA sequence: TGTGCCAGCACTCGGACAGGGGGCGCCTCTGGAAACACCATATATTTT.

The table lists this clonotype with a few counts. This chain joins TRBV5-4 and TRBJ2-3; 8 bases map to TRBD2. After removal of 1 base from V and 3 bases from J, the junction contained 4 bases not matched to a gene. The germline V gene encodes CDR1 SGHNT and CDR2 YYREEE (reference sequence). The CDR3 contains 15 residues. CDR3 sequence: CASSLTGGRTDTQYF. Here the CDR3 DNA reads TGTGCCAGCAGCTTGACGGGAGGGCGGACAGATACGCAGTATTTT.

The chain recombines TRBV20-1 with TRBJ2-1; the D call may be TRBD1 or TRBD2 (5 bases each). V was cut by 3 bases and J by 4 bases, with 16 bases left in between. The V gene's germline CDR1 is DFQATT and CDR2 SNEGSKA (reference sequence). This CDR3 is built from 15 residues. The CDR3 DNA reads as TGCAGTGCTAGGGACCAGAGGGGATGGTACAATGAGCAGTTCTTC. Translation: CSARDQRGWYNEQFF.

The chain links TRBV10-2 to TRBJ1-5; D gene unclear. V was cut by 3 bases and J by 6 bases, with 12 bases left in between. CDR3 length equals 14 residues. CDR1 and CDR2 from the germline V gene are WSHSY and SAAADI. CDR3 coding DNA: TGCGCCAGCAGTGATTCTCGGGGTCCTCAGCCCCAGCATTTT. It translates to CASSDSRGPQPQHF.

In its sample, this clonotype was seen many times. CDR3 coding DNA: TGCAGCGTTGCTGGACACTCGAACACCGGGGAGCTGTTTTTT. Amino acid sequence: CSVAGHSNTGELFF. This chain joins TRBV29-1 and TRBJ2-2; D possibly corresponds to TRBD1 (5 bases). From germline, CDR1 is SQVTM and CDR2 ANQGSEA. This CDR3 spans 14 amino acids. The V end lost 4 bases, the J end lost 0 bases, and 9 bases lay between the germline ends.

This clonotype was seen only a few times. The V and J genes are TRBV6-5 and TRBJ2-7; perhaps D is TRBD1 or TRBD2 (5 bases each). The CDR3 sequence is 16 residues long. V was trimmed by 0 bases and J by 4 bases, leaving 16 bases between them. Germline V lookup: CDR1 MNHEY, CDR2 SVGAGI. The DNA of the CDR3 is TGTGCCAGCAGTTACTCCGTTGGGACGGGCAGTTACGAGCAGTACTTC. As protein: CASSYSVGTGSYEQYF.